These 10 T cell receptor beta chains were all obtained from the same sample, sequenced in a study of human T cells and chemical hapten exposure. One entry per CDR3 protein results from TCRdb running MiXCR on the RACE reads. Of 80,000 to 100,000 distinct CDR3 sequences listed, over 10% are singletons. Indicated time point: patch test 1, 2 weeks after DPC sensitization. Treatment denoted: therapeutic diphenylcyclopropenone sensitization with weekly scalp DPC. The sample was whole blood, taken in connection with sensitization to the hapten diphenylcyclopropenone (DPC). These receptor sequences come from a woman in her 40s with alopecia areata. Some clones in this sample may be carry-over from other donors' samples.

Only a few counts were recorded for this clonotype. V gene TRBV18 combines with J gene TRBJ2-5; 11 positions match TRBD1. The CDR3 covers 15 residues. V lost 1 base, J lost 5 bases, and 3 bases stayed unmatched. Germline CDR1 and CDR2: KGHSH and LQKENI. The CDR3 bases are TGTGCCAGCTCACCACGGACAGGGGGCGACGAGACCCAGTACTTC. It translates to CASSPRTGGDETQYF.

The chain joins TRBV6-5 to TRBJ2-7; 8 bases map to TRBD1. The CDR3 has 14 residues. J gave up 7 bases and V 2 bases, and 7 bases lay outside the gene matches. The V gene's germline CDR1 is MNHEY and CDR2 SVGAGI. CDR3 in amino acids: CASSYGRGLGEQYF. The DNA for the CDR3 is TGTGCCAGCAGTTACGGCAGGGGGCTCGGGGAGCAGTACTTC.

The chain links TRBV6-2 or TRBV6-3 to TRBJ2-2; D is possibly TRBD1 (6 bases). Germline CDR1 is MNHEY and CDR2 is SVGEGT. With 5 bases removed from V and 4 bases from J, the gap between germline ends came to 20 bases. The CDR3 length is 17 residues. The CDR3 DNA sequence: TGTGCCAGCAGTAGATTGGGGCAGGGGCCGTCCACCGGGGAGCTGTTTTTT. Protein sequence: CASSRLGQGPSTGELFF.

V gene TRBV7-2 combines with J gene TRBJ2-7; D might be TRBD2 (5 bases). Germline lookup yields CDR1 SGHTA and CDR2 FQGNSA. There are 15 residues in the CDR3. Trimming left V 1 base short and J 5 bases short, with 15 bases between. The CDR3 loop reads CASSLGALGVHEQYF. DNA of the CDR3: TGTGCCAGCAGCTTAGGTGCCTTGGGAGTCCACGAGCAGTACTTC.

The gene calls are TRBV28 and TRBJ1-3; a possible D gene is TRBD1 (5 bases). This CDR3 is 14 amino acids long. Germline V gene lookup returns CDR1 MDHEN and CDR2 SYDVKM. With 5 bases removed from V and 4 bases from J, the gap between germline ends came to 12 bases. The CDR3 DNA reads TGTGCCAGCAGTCTCCGGGACGTCGGAAACACCATATATTTT. This sequence encodes CASSLRDVGNTIYF.

This chain links TRBV20-1 with TRBJ2-3, with D unclear. Germline CDR1 reads DFQATT; CDR2 reads SNEGSKA (reference sequence). V was trimmed by 3 bases and J by 11 bases, leaving 12 bases between them. The CDR3 runs to 11 residues. The CDR3 reads CSASSLVGQYF. CDR3 DNA: TGCAGTGCTAGTTCGCTAGTGGGGCAGTATTTT.

This clonotype was counted only a few times. The chain joins TRBV29-1 to TRBJ2-1; TRBD2 aligns across 10 bases. Germline V lookup: CDR1 SQVTM, CDR2 ANQGSEA. The V and J ends lost 4 bases and 10 bases, in that order; junction bases with no gene match: 13. CDR3 length: 15 residues. DNA for the CDR3: TGCAGCGTTGGTGCACGAGCGGGAGGGCCAGGGGAGCAGTTCTTC. Translated: CSVGARAGGPGEQFF.

This clonotype was counted ten times or more. The CDR3 DNA sequence: TGTGCCAGCAGCGGGGGCGTACATGGCTACACCTTC. Translation: CASSGGVHGYTF. The chain uses TRBV7-8 and TRBJ1-2; TRBD1 is a possible D gene (6 bases). Trimming took off 5 bases at V and 6 bases at J, with 10 bases between the two ends. The CDR3 is 12 residues long. Per the germline V gene, CDR1 is SGHVS and CDR2 is FQNEAQ.

This clonotype was seen a handful of times. J is TRBJ2-7 and V is TRBV6-2 or TRBV6-3; D ambiguous. V was pared by 6 bases and J by 0 bases, with 12 bases between. CDR3 length equals 14 residues. Germline CDR1 MNHEY, CDR2 SVGEGT. CDR3 protein: CASSHDSSSYEQYF. CDR3 nucleotides: TGTGCCAGCAGCCACGACTCGAGCTCCTACGAGCAGTACTTC.

This clonotype was counted between two and nine times. The chain uses TRBV2 and TRBJ2-7; 10 bases are shared with TRBD2. With 4 bases clipped from V and 7 bases from J, the junction kept 7 bases outside the gene matches. From germline, CDR1 is SNHLY and CDR2 FYNNEI. The CDR3 totals 14 residues. DNA for the CDR3: TGTGCCAGCAGTGTAGCGGGAGGATCAGGGGAGCAGTACTTC. Translation gives CASSVAGGSGEQYF.